This is a list of T cell receptor beta chains from one sample in a study of PD-L1 blockade in urothelial cancer. Assay: immunoSEQ multiplex PCR; the TCRdb copy retains only in-frame clones and omits some. The table has about 50,000 clones, more than 70% seen once; the top ten hold less than 2.5%. The sample in question was PBMCs, obtained around atezolizumab (anti-PD-L1) treatment. These receptors were obtained from a man in his 60s with urothelial cancer. Both conserved end residues are part of each CDR3. Each record gives: V gene, J gene, D gene, clone size, CDR3 DNA, CDR3 protein. The D gene is left open where the match is weak. Clone size appears in some rows only: once, few, many, or a class for an expanded clone.

V: TRBV28; J: TRBJ2-7; D: NA; size: NA; DNA: TGTGCCAGCAGTTTACTTCAGGGCCAGCAGTACTTC; CDR3: CASSLLQGQQYF
V: TRBV7-2; J: TRBJ2-7; D: TRBD2; size: few; DNA: TGTGCCAGCAGCCGAGAGGCGGGAGGCACTACCGAGCAGTACTTC; CDR3: CASSREAGGTTEQYF
V: TRBV11-3; J: TRBJ2-2; D: NA; size: NA; DNA: TGTGCCAGCAGCTTAGCGGGAGACACCGGGGAGCTGTTTTTT; CDR3: CASSLAGDTGELFF
V: TRBV18; J: TRBJ2-1; D: NA; size: NA; DNA: TGTGCCAGCTCATCAGGAGGGGGCTGGAATGAGCAGTTCTTC; CDR3: CASSSGGGWNEQFF
V: TRBV27; J: TRBJ1-5; D: NA; size: NA; DNA: TGTGCCAGCAGCCGACGGACGGGGGATAGCAATCAGCCCCAGCATTTT; CDR3: CASSRRTGDSNQPQHF
V: TRBV4-2; J: TRBJ1-1; D: NA; size: NA; DNA: TGTGCCAGCAGCCAAGGAGAGGTCCCTGAAGCTTTCTTT; CDR3: CASSQGEVPEAFF
V: TRBV15; J: TRBJ2-5; D: TRBD1; size: NA; DNA: TGTGCCACCAGCAGACCCGGACAGGGAGAGAGGCAAGAGACCCAGTACTTC; CDR3: CATSRPGQGERQETQYF
V: TRBV4-2; J: TRBJ2-7; D: NA; size: NA; DNA: TGTGCCAGCAGCCGGTCAACCGGGACAACCTACGAGCAGTACTTC; CDR3: CASSRSTGTTYEQYF
V: TRBV25-1; J: TRBJ2-1; D: TRBD2; size: once; DNA: TGTGCCAGCAGTGCCCCCAGGACTAGCGTCAATGAGCAGTTCTTC; CDR3: CASSAPRTSVNEQFF
V: TRBV2; J: TRBJ2-7; D: NA; size: NA; DNA: TGTGCCAGCAGTCGTGGGGCCGCCTACGAGCAGTACTTC; CDR3: CASSRGAAYEQYF
V: TRBV4-1; J: TRBJ2-7; D: TRBD1; size: NA; DNA: TGCGCCAGCAGCCAAGTATTCGGACAGGACTACGAGCAGTACTTC; CDR3: CASSQVFGQDYEQYF
V: TRBV6-6; J: TRBJ1-1; D: TRBD1; size: NA; DNA: TGTGCCAGCAGTTACTCGAAACAGGGGGAAACTGAAGCTTTCTTT; CDR3: CASSYSKQGETEAFF
V: TRBV5-4; J: TRBJ2-5; D: TRBD2; size: NA; DNA: TGTGCCAGCAGCTTCAGGGCGCAGCGGGGCCAAGAGACCCAGTACTTC; CDR3: CASSFRAQRGQETQYF
V: TRBV7-2; J: TRBJ2-1; D: NA; size: few; DNA: TGTGCCAGCAGCCCCTTTAGCGGCCCTTACAATGAGCAGTTCTTC; CDR3: CASSPFSGPYNEQFF
V: TRBV5-6; J: TRBJ1-4; D: NA; size: NA; DNA: TGTGCCAGCAGCTTGGCAGGGCTTAATGAAAAACTGTTTTTT; CDR3: CASSLAGLNEKLFF
V: TRBV9; J: TRBJ2-2; D: TRBD2; size: NA; DNA: TGTGCCAGCAGCTGGGGACTAGCGGGAGGGCGTAACACCGGGGAGCTGTTTTTT; CDR3: CASSWGLAGGRNTGELFF
V: TRBV7-2; J: TRBJ2-2; D: TRBD2; size: once; DNA: TGTGCCAGCAGCTTAGCTGTGACTAGCCCCGGGGAGCTGTTTTTT; CDR3: CASSLAVTSPGELFF
V: TRBV27; J: TRBJ2-1; D: TRBD1; size: NA; DNA: TGTGCCAGCAGCCTATCAGGGGGCGCACGTTACAATGAGCAGTTCTTC; CDR3: CASSLSGGARYNEQFF
V: TRBV7-9; J: TRBJ1-2; D: TRBD1; size: NA; DNA: TGTGCCAGCAGCTTAGAGACACAGGGGGCCTATGGCTACACCTTC; CDR3: CASSLETQGAYGYTF
V: TRBV10-3; J: TRBJ2-7; D: NA; size: NA; DNA: TGTGCCATCAGGGAGGGAGCAGGGTACCGCGAGCAGTACTTC; CDR3: CAIREGAGYREQYF
V: TRBV11-2; J: TRBJ1-2; D: TRBD1; size: NA; DNA: TGTGCCAGCAGCTTAGATCAGGGGGCTGGTGGCTACACCTTC; CDR3: CASSLDQGAGGYTF
V: TRBV29-1; J: TRBJ2-5; D: NA; size: NA; DNA: TGCAGCGCAGAGAGATCGAGGGAGACCCAGTACTTC; CDR3: CSAERSRETQYF
V: TRBV30; J: TRBJ1-2; D: TRBD1; size: NA; DNA: TGTGCCTGGAGTCCTCACGAGACAGGGAACTATGGCTACACCTTC; CDR3: CAWSPHETGNYGYTF
V: TRBV9; J: TRBJ2-6; D: NA; size: NA; DNA: TGTGCCAGCAGTGCAGGGCTGGCCGGGGCCAACGTCCTGACTTTC; CDR3: CASSAGLAGANVLTF
V: TRBV6-5; J: TRBJ1-2; D: TRBD1; size: NA; DNA: TGTGCCAGCAGCGCCGACAGGGGCTATGGCTACACCTTC; CDR3: CASSADRGYGYTF
V: TRBV21-1; J: TRBJ1-3; D: NA; size: few; DNA: TGTGCCAGCAGCCCAGGGGCTGGAAACACCATATATTTT; CDR3: CASSPGAGNTIYF
V: TRBV6-1; J: TRBJ2-7; D: TRBD2; size: NA; DNA: TGTGCCAGCAGCCCTTTTCTGCGGGGGGACTACGAGCAGTACTTC; CDR3: CASSPFLRGDYEQYF
V: TRBV19; J: TRBJ2-1; D: TRBD2; size: NA; DNA: TGTGCCAGTAGTTCGTCTAGCGGGAGGTACGTAATAAATGAGCAGTTCTTC; CDR3: CASSSSSGRYVINEQFF
V: TRBV5-6; J: TRBJ2-1; D: TRBD2; size: NA; DNA: TGTGCCAGCAGCTTCCCGCCGACTAGCGGGAGGGGCAATGAGCAGTTCTTC; CDR3: CASSFPPTSGRGNEQFF
V: TRBV7-2; J: TRBJ2-7; D: TRBD2; size: NA; DNA: TGTGCCAGCAGCTTAGAGGGTAGCGGGACGGTCGAGCAGTACTTC; CDR3: CASSLEGSGTVEQYF
V: TRBV29-1; J: TRBJ1-2; D: TRBD1; size: NA; DNA: TGCAGCGTTCGGACAGGGGGCCCTCATGGCTACACCTTC; CDR3: CSVRTGGPHGYTF
V: TRBV4-1; J: TRBJ2-1; D: TRBD1; size: NA; DNA: TGCGCCAGCAGCCAAGAAGGGACAGCGGCGAATGAGCAGTTCTTC; CDR3: CASSQEGTAANEQFF
V: TRBV10-1; J: TRBJ2-7; D: TRBD2; size: NA; DNA: TGCGCCAGCAGTGCGGGACTATACGAGCAGTACTTC; CDR3: CASSAGLYEQYF
V: TRBV5-1; J: TRBJ2-3; D: NA; size: NA; DNA: TGCGCCAGCAGCTTCGGGATTCCTTTACCACACGATACGCAGTATTTT; CDR3: CASSFGIPLPHDTQYF
V: TRBV29-1; J: TRBJ2-3; D: TRBD2; size: NA; DNA: TGCAGCGGGAAGACTAGCGGGAGTAGCGATACGCAGTATTTT; CDR3: CSGKTSGSSDTQYF
V: TRBV6-5; J: TRBJ2-5; D: NA; size: NA; DNA: TGTGCCAGCAGCCCAGGACAGCACCGAAGGGAGACCCAGTACTTC; CDR3: CASSPGQHRRETQYF
V: TRBV5-1; J: TRBJ1-4; D: NA; size: NA; DNA: TGCGCCAGCAGCTTGGTCAGAGGGAATGAAAAACTGTTTTTT; CDR3: CASSLVRGNEKLFF
V: TRBV19; J: TRBJ1-3; D: NA; size: NA; DNA: TGTGCCAGTACAGACACCGGCTCTGGAAACACCATATATTTT; CDR3: CASTDTGSGNTIYF
V: TRBV7-2; J: TRBJ1-4; D: NA; size: NA; DNA: TGTGCCAGCAGCTTGACTAGCAGCGGAGCAGGGAGAAGAGAAAAACTGTTTTTT; CDR3: CASSLTSSGAGRREKLFF
V: TRBV5-4; J: TRBJ1-3; D: NA; size: NA; DNA: TGTGCCAGCAGCTTGGGATTCCAGGGCCCCTTCTCTGGAAACACCATATATTTT; CDR3: CASSLGFQGPFSGNTIYF
V: TRBV7-8; J: TRBJ1-3; D: TRBD1; size: NA; DNA: TGTGCCAGCAGCGTACTCTTGGGACAGAGCTCTGGAAACACCATATATTTT; CDR3: CASSVLLGQSSGNTIYF
V: TRBV5-1; J: TRBJ1-1; D: TRBD1; size: NA; DNA: TGCGCCAGCAGCTTGGGGGCAGGGGGGAACACTGAAGCTTTCTTT; CDR3: CASSLGAGGNTEAFF
V: TRBV27; J: TRBJ2-7; D: TRBD2; size: NA; DNA: TGTGCCAGCGAGAGAGCGGGAGGACCGAGGGAGCAGTACTTC; CDR3: CASERAGGPREQYF
V: TRBV13; J: TRBJ1-4; D: NA; size: NA; DNA: TGTGCCAGCAGCGCTGACAGTGTACCTGAAAAACTGTTTTTT; CDR3: CASSADSVPEKLFF
V: TRBV2; J: TRBJ2-7; D: TRBD2; size: once; DNA: TGTGCCAGCAGCTTGGGACTAGCGGGAGGTCATTCCTACGAGCAGTACTTC; CDR3: CASSLGLAGGHSYEQYF
V: TRBV9; J: TRBJ2-5; D: TRBD2; size: NA; DNA: TGTGCCAGCAGCGCCGGACTAGCGGGGCGACAAGAGACCCAGTACTTC; CDR3: CASSAGLAGRQETQYF
V: TRBV29-1; J: TRBJ2-1; D: NA; size: once; DNA: TGCAGCGTTGAAGGGCGGGGCTCAGTAGGGTATAATGAGCAGTTCTTC; CDR3: CSVEGRGSVGYNEQFF